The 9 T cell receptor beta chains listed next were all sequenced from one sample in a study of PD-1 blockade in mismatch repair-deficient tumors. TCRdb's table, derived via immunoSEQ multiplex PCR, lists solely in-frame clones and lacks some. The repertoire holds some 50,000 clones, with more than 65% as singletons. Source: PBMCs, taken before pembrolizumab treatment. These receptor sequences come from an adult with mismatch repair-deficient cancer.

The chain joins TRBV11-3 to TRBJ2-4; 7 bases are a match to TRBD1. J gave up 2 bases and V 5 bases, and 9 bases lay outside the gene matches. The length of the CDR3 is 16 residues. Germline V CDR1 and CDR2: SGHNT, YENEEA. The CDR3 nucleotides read TGTGCCAGCAGCCCGGGACAGCTCGGAACCAAAAACATTCAGTACTTC. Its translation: CASSPGQLGTKNIQYF.

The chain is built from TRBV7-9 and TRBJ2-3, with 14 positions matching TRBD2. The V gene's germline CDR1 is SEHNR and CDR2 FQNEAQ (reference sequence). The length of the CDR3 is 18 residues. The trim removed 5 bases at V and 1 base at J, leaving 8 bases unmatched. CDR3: CASSPSTSGRVGTDTQYF. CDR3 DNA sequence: TGTGCCAGCAGCCCCTCGACTAGCGGGAGGGTCGGCACAGATACGCAGTATTTT.

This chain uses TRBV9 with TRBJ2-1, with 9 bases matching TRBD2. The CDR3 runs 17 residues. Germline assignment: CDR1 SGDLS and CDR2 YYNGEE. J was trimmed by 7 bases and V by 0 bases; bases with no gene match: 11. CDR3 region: CASSVGGGRATGNEQFF. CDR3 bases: TGTGCCAGCAGCGTAGGGGGCGGGAGGGCCACGGGGAATGAGCAGTTCTTC.

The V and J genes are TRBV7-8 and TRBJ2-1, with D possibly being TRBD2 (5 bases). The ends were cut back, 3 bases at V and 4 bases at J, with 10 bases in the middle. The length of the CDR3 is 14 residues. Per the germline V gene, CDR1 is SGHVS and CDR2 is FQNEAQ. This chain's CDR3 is CASSFPGDYNEQFF. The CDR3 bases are TGTGCCAGCAGCTTCCCCGGGGATTACAATGAGCAGTTCTTC.

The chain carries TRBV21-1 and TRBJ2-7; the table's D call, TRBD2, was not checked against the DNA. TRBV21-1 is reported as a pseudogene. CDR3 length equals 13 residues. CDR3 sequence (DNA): TGTGCCAGCAGCAGCGGGGATCCCTACGAGCAGTACTTC. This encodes CASSSGDPYEQYF.

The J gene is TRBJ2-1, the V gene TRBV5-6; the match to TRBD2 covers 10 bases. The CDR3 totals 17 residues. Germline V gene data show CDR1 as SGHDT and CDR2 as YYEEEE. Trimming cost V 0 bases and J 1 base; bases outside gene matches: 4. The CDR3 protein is CASSLVLAGESYNEQFF. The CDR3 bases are TGTGCCAGCAGCTTGGTTCTAGCGGGAGAGTCCTACAATGAGCAGTTCTTC.

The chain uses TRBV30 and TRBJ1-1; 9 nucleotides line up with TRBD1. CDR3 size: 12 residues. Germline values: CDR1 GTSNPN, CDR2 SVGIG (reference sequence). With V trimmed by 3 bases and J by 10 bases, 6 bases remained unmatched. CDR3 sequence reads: CAWSRTGAGAFF. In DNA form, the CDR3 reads TGTGCCTGGAGCAGGACAGGGGCTGGAGCTTTCTTT.

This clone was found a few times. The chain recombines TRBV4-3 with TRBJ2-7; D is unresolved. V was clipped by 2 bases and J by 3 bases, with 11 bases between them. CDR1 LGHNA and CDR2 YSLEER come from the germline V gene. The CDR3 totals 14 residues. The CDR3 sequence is CASSQTRLDYEQYF. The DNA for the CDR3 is TGCGCCAGCAGCCAAACCCGACTGGACTACGAGCAGTACTTC.

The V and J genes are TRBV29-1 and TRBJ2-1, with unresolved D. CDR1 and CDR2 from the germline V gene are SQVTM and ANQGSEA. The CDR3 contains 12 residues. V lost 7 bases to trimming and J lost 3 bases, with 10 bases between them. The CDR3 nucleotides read TGCAGCGCCCGTGTAGGCTACAATGAGCAGTTCTTC. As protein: CSARVGYNEQFF.